Each of the 11 T cell receptor beta chains below was sequenced from the same sample in a study of blood T cells in healthy people across ages. A second PCR, run for roughly 7 to 11 cycles, used a sample-barcoded 5' primer plus a J-beta primer mix. TCRdb itself ran the 5' RACE reads through MiXCR, one entry per CDR3 protein. The profile shows fewer than 1,000,000 distinct CDR3 sequences, roughly 44% of them singletons. The sample comprised blood. These receptors came from a man between 60 and 70 years old in good health.

V is TRBV29-1 and J is TRBJ1-2; 7 nucleotides line up with TRBD1. The trim removed 5 bases at V and 10 bases at J, leaving 10 bases unmatched. The CDR3 consists of 12 residues. Per germline, CDR1 SQVTM and CDR2 ANQGSEA. CDR3 sequence reads: CSVLDREYAYTF. CDR3 nucleotides: TGCAGCGTTCTCGACAGGGAGTACGCCTACACCTTC.

This clonotype was seen a single time. The chain recombines TRBV15 with TRBJ2-7, with D possibly TRBD2 on 6 matching bases. Gene TRBJ2-5 matches the end of the DNA better, so the J call may be wrong. CDR1 is LNHNV, CDR2 YYDKDF, per germline (reference sequence). The CDR3 contains 13 residues. CDR3 bases: TGTGCCACCAGCAGAGACGGGGGTAGGACCCAGTACTTC. Its protein is CATSRDGGRTQYF.

This clonotype was counted between two and nine times. The rearrangement joins TRBV4-1 to TRBJ2-3; the D gene is possibly TRBD2 (6 bases). The ends were cut back, 3 bases at V and 2 bases at J, with 9 bases in the middle. The CDR3 consists of 14 residues. Per the germline V gene, CDR1 is MGHRA and CDR2 is YSYEKL. The CDR3 nucleotides read TGCGCCAGCAGCCATCGGGAGATCACAGATACGCAGTATTTT. It encodes CASSHREITDTQYF.

J is TRBJ1-2 and V is TRBV29-1, with TRBD1 as a possible D gene (5 bases). This CDR3 spans 12 amino acids. Trimming removed 1 base at V and 4 bases at J, with 7 bases between. Germline lookup yields CDR1 SQVTM and CDR2 ANQGSEA. In nucleotides, the CDR3 is TGCAGCGTTGAAGGGGGGACCTATGGCTACACCTTC. Its translation is CSVEGGTYGYTF. Full variable domain (rest looked up from reference TRBV29-1 and TRBJ1-2): SAVISQKPSRDICQRGTSLTIQCQVDSQVTMMFWYRQQPGQSLTLIATANQGSEATYESGFVIDKFPISRPNLTFSTLTVSNMSPEDSSIYLCSVEGGTYGYTFGSGTRLTVV.

The rearrangement uses TRBV11-2 and TRBJ2-3; TRBD2 matches 13 bases. Unmatched junction bases numbered 7, after V lost 4 bases and J lost 6 bases. The germline V gene has CDR1 SGHAT and CDR2 FQNNGV. The length of the CDR3 is 16 residues. CDR3 amino acids: CASSYGLAGARDTQYF. The DNA of the CDR3 is TGTGCCAGCAGCTACGGACTAGCGGGGGCGCGGGATACGCAGTATTTT.

This clonotype appeared many times. The gene calls are TRBV4-3 and TRBJ2-6, with 7 bases fitting TRBD1. Losses at the gene ends were 4 bases for V and 6 bases for J; bases not matched to a gene: 9. Germline V CDR1 and CDR2: LGHNA, YSLEER. The length of the CDR3 is 16 residues. CDR3 nucleotides: TGCGCCAGCAGCCCCCAGGGGGTGGTAGTGGCCAACGTCCTGACTTTC. Translation: CASSPQGVVVANVLTF.

The genes are TRBV20-1 and TRBJ2-5, with D possibly TRBD2 on 6 matching bases. The end of the DNA fits TRBJ2-7 better, so the J call may be wrong. The CDR3 loop spans 14 amino acids. The germline V gene encodes CDR1 DFQATT and CDR2 SNEGSKA (reference sequence). The CDR3: CSAKSGRTIDEQYF. CDR3 DNA sequence: TGCAGTGCTAAATCGGGGAGGACTATTGACGAGCAGTACTTC.

The chain combines TRBV5-1 with TRBJ2-7; D possibly corresponds to TRBD1 (6 bases). Trimming cost V 4 bases and J 7 bases, with 24 bases left between them. The CDR3 covers 16 residues. Germline CDR1 SGHRS, CDR2 YFSETQ. The CDR3 spells CASSITTGMGDNEQYF. The CDR3 nucleotides are TGCGCCAGCAGCATTACCACAGGGATGGGGGACAATGAGCAGTACTTC.

The rearrangement uses TRBV30 and TRBJ2-7; 9 bases agree with TRBD1. Germline trimming cut 7 bases from V and 3 bases from J; bases unmatched to any gene: 4. Germline values: CDR1 GTSNPN, CDR2 SVGIG (reference sequence). This CDR3 contains 12 residues. This CDR3 reads CAFGQGSYEQYF. The CDR3 DNA follows: TGTGCCTTCGGACAGGGGAGCTACGAGCAGTACTTC.

This clonotype has at least ten counts. V is TRBV7-2 and J is TRBJ2-1, with TRBD1 matching 8 bases. CDR1 and CDR2 from the germline V gene are SGHTA and FQGNSA. Trimming cost V 5 bases and J 2 bases; bases outside gene matches: 5. CDR3 length equals 15 residues. The CDR3 nucleotides read TGTGCCAGCAGCCCAGACAGGGGCCCCTACAATGAGCAGTTCTTC. Translation: CASSPDRGPYNEQFF. Looking up the rest from reference TRBV7-2 and TRBJ2-1 gives the full variable domain: GAGVSQSPSNKVTEKGKDVELRCDPISGHTALYWYRQSLGQGLEFLIYFQGNSAPDKSGLPSDRFSAERTGGSVSTLTIQRTQQEDSAVYLCASSPDRGPYNEQFFGPGTRLTVL.

V gene TRBV5-1 combines with J gene TRBJ2-1, with D hard to call. The germline CDR1 and CDR2 sequences are SGHRS and YFSETQ. With 4 bases removed from V and 5 bases from J, the gap between germline ends came to 10 bases. This CDR3 is 13 amino acids long. The CDR3 nucleotides are TGCGCCAGCAGCGTGGGTCCCGACAATGAGCAGTTCTTC. This codes for CASSVGPDNEQFF. Complete variable domain (other parts from reference TRBV5-1 and TRBJ2-1): KAGVTQTPRYLIKTRGQQVTLSCSPISGHRSVSWYQQTPGQGLQFLFEYFSETQRNKGNFPGRFSGRQFSNSRSEMNVSTLELGDSALYLCASSVGPDNEQFFGPGTRLTVL.